The 14 T cell receptor beta chains in this list originate from one sample, sequenced in a study of patients and donors after allogeneic stem cell transplantation. TCRdb reprocessed the RT-PCR reads via MiXCR and lists one record per CDR3 protein. In the table there are approximately 220,000 distinct CDR3 sequences, over 30% of which are singletons. The material sequenced was blood, either unsorted or a sorted T cell fraction (not recorded which). These receptors came from a human donor who was either an allogeneic HSCT recipient or a stem cell or donor lymphocyte infusion donor (not recorded which). It is not recorded whose cells these are; they may come from a transplant donor.

This clonotype showed up just a few times. The chain carries TRBV5-6 and TRBJ1-4; no clear D. V dropped 1 base and J dropped 7 bases, with 5 bases sitting between them. The CDR3 consists of 12 residues. Germline V gene sequence: CDR1 SGHDT, CDR2 YYEEEE. CDR3 sequence reads: CASSLWGEKLFF. CDR3 in DNA: TGTGCCAGCAGCTTGTGGGGTGAAAAACTGTTTTTT.

Ten or more counts support this clonotype. The chain has TRBV12-3 or TRBV12-4 and TRBJ1-5, with unresolved D. The CDR3 totals 14 residues. V lost 3 bases to trimming and J lost 0 bases, with 6 bases between them. CDR3 sequence: CASSFWGSNQPQHF. Here the CDR3 DNA reads TGTGCCAGCAGTTTTTGGGGTAGCAATCAGCCCCAGCATTTT.

V usage is TRBV3-1 and J usage is TRBJ2-1; 9 bases line up with TRBD2. V shed 2 bases and J 2 bases; nucleotides not matched to a gene: 4. Germline V gene lookup returns CDR1 LGHDT and CDR2 YNNKEL (reference sequence). The length of the CDR3 is 16 residues. CDR3: CASSQTGTSTYNEQFF. CDR3 DNA: TGTGCCAGCAGCCAAACCGGGACTAGCACCTACAATGAGCAGTTCTTC.

V is TRBV27 and J is TRBJ1-1; D perhaps matches TRBD1 (5 bases). Trimming took 0 bases from V and 3 from J, leaving 11 bases between them. CDR3 length equals 15 residues. Per germline, CDR1 MNHEY and CDR2 SMNVEV (reference sequence). Here the CDR3 reads CASSLSAGPYTEAFF. The CDR3 bases are TGTGCCAGCAGTTTATCGGCAGGGCCATACACTGAAGCTTTCTTT.

The genes are TRBV11-2 and TRBJ2-7; D possibly corresponds to TRBD2 (6 bases). V dropped 0 bases and J dropped 11 bases, with 11 bases sitting between them. The CDR3 runs 12 residues. CDR1 is SGHAT, CDR2 FQNNGV, per germline. The DNA of the CDR3 is TGTGCCAGCAGCTTAGATCATGCGGGGAAGTACTTC. Residues: CASSLDHAGKYF.

This clonotype has a handful of counts. The chain is built from TRBV20-1 and TRBJ2-1; 15 nucleotides agree with TRBD2. Germline V gives CDR1 DFQATT, CDR2 SNEGSKA (reference sequence). The length of the CDR3 is 16 residues. V was clipped by 3 bases and J by 2 bases; unmatched bases: 2. The CDR3 loop reads CSARGLAGGTYNEQFF. The DNA for the CDR3 is TGCAGTGCTAGGGGACTAGCGGGGGGAACCTACAATGAGCAGTTCTTC.

The chain links TRBV12-3 or TRBV12-4 to TRBJ1-1, with TRBD1 identical over 7 bases. The CDR3 is 14 residues long. J lost 4 bases, V lost 3 bases, and 5 bases had no gene match. The CDR3 region has the DNA TGTGCCAGCAGTTTTACAGGGGTTGGCACTGAAGCTTTCTTT. Residues: CASSFTGVGTEAFF.

V usage is TRBV2 and J usage is TRBJ2-2; tentative D call: TRBD2 (6 bases). Trimming stripped 7 bases from V and 4 bases from J, with 19 bases between. Per germline, CDR1 SNHLY and CDR2 FYNNEI. The CDR3 is made up of 16 amino acids. CDR3 nucleotides: TGTGCCAGCACCAACCTAGGGACTGGGAGCACCGGGGAGCTGTTTTTT. It yields the protein CASTNLGTGSTGELFF.

The V gene is TRBV12-3 or TRBV12-4, the J gene TRBJ2-2; D assignment may be TRBD1 or TRBD2 (5 bases each). This CDR3 has 16 amino acids. Trimming stripped 1 base from V and 3 bases from J, with 12 bases between. DNA of the CDR3: TGTGCCAGCAGTTTAGGGACGGGGCTTTACACCGGGGAGCTGTTTTTT. This sequence encodes CASSLGTGLYTGELFF.

The chain combines TRBV12-3 or TRBV12-4 with TRBJ2-5; 11 bases align to TRBD1. The CDR3 extends over 14 amino acids. The ends lost 8 bases at V and 2 bases at J; junction bases unmatched: 4. For the CDR3, the DNA is TGTGCCAGCGGGACAGGGGGTTCTCAAGAGACCCAGTACTTC. It encodes CASGTGGSQETQYF.

This clonotype turned up a few times. This rearrangement joins TRBV5-1 to TRBJ2-1; either TRBD1 or TRBD2 may fit D (6 bases each). Trimming stripped 5 bases from V and 2 bases from J, with 17 bases between. Germline CDR1 and CDR2: SGHRS and YFSETQ. This CDR3 has 16 amino acids. Here the CDR3 reads CASRHAIGGTYNEQFF. DNA for the CDR3: TGCGCCAGCAGGCACGCCATAGGGGGGACCTACAATGAGCAGTTCTTC.

This clonotype has just a few counts. The J gene is TRBJ1-5, the V gene TRBV20-1, with a weak D call TRBD1 (5 bases). Trimming took 5 bases from V and 5 from J, leaving 13 bases between them. CDR3 length equals 13 residues. Germline loops: CDR1 DFQATT, CDR2 SNEGSKA (reference sequence). CDR3 DNA sequence: TGCAGTGCTGGGGGTAAGGTGCATCAGCCCCAGCATTTT. Translating it yields CSAGGKVHQPQHF.

The V gene is TRBV25-1, the J gene TRBJ1-1; D is perhaps TRBD1 (5 bases). The CDR3 has 13 residues. Germline CDR1 and CDR2: MGHDK and SYGVNS. Trimming removed 2 bases at V and 11 bases at J, with 15 bases between. CDR3 amino acids: CASSEVSGGTAFF. CDR3 sequence (DNA): TGTGCCAGCAGTGAAGTATCAGGAGGGACCGCTTTCTTT.

CDR3 amino acids: CASSPTPSNQPQHF. The CDR3, as DNA: TGCGCCAGCAGCCCGACCCCTAGCAATCAGCCCCAGCATTTT. This chain uses TRBV5-1 with TRBJ1-5; D is unclear. Trimming cost V 4 bases and J 0 bases, with 8 bases left between them. Germline values: CDR1 SGHRS, CDR2 YFSETQ. CDR3 length: 14 amino acids.